Each of the 10 T cell receptor beta chains below was sequenced from the same sample in a study of CD8+ T cells in alopecia areata (dated by TCRdb to the late 2010s). Receptor amplification or capture employed the immunoSEQ multiplex PCR assay. To provide template for TCR sequencing, every sample had RNA extracted and reverse transcribed into cDNA. What TCRdb holds here is the immuneACCESS table cut down to in-frame rearrangements. Part of the clones is not present; checked against another copy, under half of the missing clones reflect an unresolved V gene, and the others are unexplained. Counted in this sample were about 110,000 clones; 45% to 60% of them appeared once. Of the sample, 20% to 25% falls within the top ten clones. Sequencing was done on a sample of NKG2D-low CD8+ T cells sorted from blood. The cell subset or site label corresponds to: sorted CD8+ NKG2D-low blood T cells. The source of these receptors is a human donor with alopecia areata.

The chain combines TRBV4-1 with TRBJ1-1; tentatively, D is TRBD1 (6 bases). The CDR3 runs 15 residues. Germline V gene sequence: CDR1 MGHRA, CDR2 YSYEKL. V gave up 7 bases and J gave up 0 bases, with 15 bases separating them. The chain's CDR3 is CASTLDSPMNTEAFF. The CDR3 region has the DNA TGCGCCAGCACCTTGGACAGTCCCATGAACACTGAAGCTTTCTTT.

This clone was counted a few times. The J gene is TRBJ2-1, the V gene TRBV6-5; D is uncertain. The CDR3 loop spans 13 amino acids. V was shortened by 7 bases and J by 5 bases, with 12 bases between the two germline ends. The germline V gene has CDR1 MNHEY and CDR2 SVGAGI. The CDR3 protein is CASIAKVDNEQFF. CDR3 coding DNA: TGTGCCAGCATCGCAAAGGTCGACAATGAGCAGTTCTTC.

The rearrangement links TRBV28 to TRBJ2-7; 7 positions agree with TRBD2. The junction had 4 bases not matched to a gene; V was cut back by 3 bases and J by 5 bases. This CDR3 contains 13 residues. CDR1 is MDHEN, CDR2 SYDVKM, per germline. DNA of the CDR3: TGTGCCAGCAGTTTCAAAGCGGGAAACGAGCAGTACTTC. Translated: CASSFKAGNEQYF.

The chain employs TRBV9 and TRBJ1-2; D possibly corresponds to TRBD1 (5 bases). Germline V gene sequence: CDR1 SGDLS, CDR2 YYNGEE. This CDR3 is 13 amino acids long. V lost 4 bases, J lost 6 bases, and 13 bases lay in between. CDR3 in DNA: TGTGCCAGCAGCAATCCAGGGCCGGATGGCTACACCTTC. Its translation: CASSNPGPDGYTF.

This chain connects TRBV28 to TRBJ2-2; D unclear. Trimming took 3 bases from V and 1 from J, leaving 15 bases between them. Germline V gene data show CDR1 as MDHEN and CDR2 as SYDVKM. This CDR3 has 17 amino acids. CDR3 sequence: CASSFEVVDLNTGELFF. Here the CDR3 DNA reads TGTGCCAGCAGTTTCGAGGTAGTAGACTTGAACACCGGGGAGCTGTTTTTT.

In its sample, this clone was seen a few times. The chain joins TRBV19 to TRBJ1-1; D is uncertain. Trimming removed 1 base from V and 5 bases from J, with 8 bases in between. The CDR3 contains 13 residues. CDR1 is LNHDA, CDR2 SQIVND, per germline (reference sequence). CDR3 sequence reads: CASSIAGYTEAFF. In DNA, the CDR3 is TGTGCCAGTAGTATAGCGGGGTATACTGAAGCTTTCTTT.

The chain recombines TRBV6-6 with TRBJ2-6; D possibly corresponds to TRBD2 (5 bases). This CDR3 region has 13 residues. The V gene lost 10 bases and the J gene lost 2 bases, with 9 bases spanning the gap. The germline V gene has CDR1 MNHNY and CDR2 SVGAGI (reference sequence). Here the CDR3 reads CAMQRAGANVLTF. The CDR3 nucleotides are TGTGCCATGCAGAGGGCTGGGGCCAACGTCCTGACTTTC.

This chain connects TRBV5-1 to TRBJ2-7; D gene ambiguous. Germline V gene lookup returns CDR1 SGHRS and CDR2 YFSETQ. The CDR3 extends over 15 amino acids. Between the trimmed V and J ends, which lost 0 bases and 2 bases, there was a span of 12 bases. The chain's CDR3 is CASSLASEHAYEQYF. DNA of the CDR3: TGCGCCAGCAGCTTGGCCAGCGAGCATGCCTACGAGCAGTACTTC.

V is TRBV15 and J is TRBJ2-7, with TRBD1 matching over 9 bases. Trimming cost V 3 bases and J 4 bases; bases outside gene matches: 7. Germline V gene lookup returns CDR1 LNHNV and CDR2 YYDKDF (reference sequence). This CDR3 has 15 amino acids. The CDR3 coding sequence is TGTGCCACCAGCAGTGCGAGGACAGGGGTGTACGAGCAGTACTTC. Encoded protein: CATSSARTGVYEQYF.

V gene TRBV27 combines with J gene TRBJ1-2; D possibly corresponds to TRBD1 (5 bases). Germline V gives CDR1 MNHEY, CDR2 SMNVEV (reference sequence). The CDR3 consists of 12 residues. V shed 10 bases and J shed 4 bases, with 13 bases lying between them. The CDR3 protein is CATREGSYGYTF. CDR3 DNA sequence: TGTGCCACTCGAGAGGGGTCCTATGGCTACACCTTC.